This TCR beta chain came from a study of blood T cell repertoires in COVID-19. Only in-frame clones appear in the TCRdb table, and some are missing; sequencing was by immunoSEQ multiplex PCR. The table has fewer than 250,000 clones, 65% to 85% seen once. This clonotype was sampled from a man aged 45 to 65 with active or convalescent COVID-19. The sequencing sample was made of peripheral blood.

CDR3 sequence reads: CASSQSRGGSPLRQYF. CDR3 coding DNA: TGTGCCAGCAGCCAAAGTCGCGGGGGGTCGCCCCTACGGCAGTACTTC. V is TRBV3-1 (or the pseudogene TRBV3-2) and J is TRBJ2-7; 8 bases align to TRBD2. V dropped 2 bases and J dropped 9; count of bases not matched to a gene: 15. The length of the CDR3 is 16 residues. Germline V gives CDR1 LGHDT, CDR2 YNNKEL (reference sequence).